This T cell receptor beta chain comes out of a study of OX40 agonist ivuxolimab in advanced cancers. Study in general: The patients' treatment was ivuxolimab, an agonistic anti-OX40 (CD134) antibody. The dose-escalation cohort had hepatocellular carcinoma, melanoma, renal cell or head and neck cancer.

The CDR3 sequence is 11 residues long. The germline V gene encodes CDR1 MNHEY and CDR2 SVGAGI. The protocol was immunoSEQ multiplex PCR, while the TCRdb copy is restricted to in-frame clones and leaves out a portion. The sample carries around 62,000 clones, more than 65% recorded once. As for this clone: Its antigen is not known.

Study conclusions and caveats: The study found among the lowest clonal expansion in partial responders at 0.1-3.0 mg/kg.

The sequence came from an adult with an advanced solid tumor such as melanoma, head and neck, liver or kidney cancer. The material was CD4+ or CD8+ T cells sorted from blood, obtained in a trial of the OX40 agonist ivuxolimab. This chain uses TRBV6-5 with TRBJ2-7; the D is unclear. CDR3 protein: CLLFRSREQYF. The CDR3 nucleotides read TGTTTATTATTCCGTAGTCGCGAGCAGTACTTC.